This T cell receptor (beta chain) was identified during a study of shared T cell receptors in the human thymus. Method: immunoSEQ multiplex PCR; TCRdb's copy keeps in-frame clones and lacks some. The sample lists about 660,000 clones; roughly 88% were seen once. Germline assignment: CDR1 SGHNT and CDR2 YYREEE (reference sequence). This CDR3 is 18 amino acids long. Losses at the gene ends were 0 bases for V and 0 bases for J; bases not matched to a gene: 8. These records were also assigned to another study, of human thymus T cells.

V gene TRBV5-4 combines with J gene TRBJ1-1, with 10 bases aligning to TRBD1. The material sequenced was thymocytes. The sequence was obtained from a boy less than two years old with a congenital heart defect. In DNA form, the CDR3 reads TGTGCCAGCAGCTTGGAAGGGACAGGGGTCCCATTGAACACTGAAGCTTTCTTT. Translated, it gives CASSLEGTGVPLNTEAFF.